The next 26 T cell receptor beta chains were all read from a single sample in a study of T-cell memory formation after mild COVID-19. TCRdb reanalysed the 5' RACE reads using MiXCR and keeps one entry per CDR3 protein. The data show approximately 350,000 distinct CDR3 sequences, under 15% seen once. The sample comprised PBMCs or a T cell subset sorted from them (not recorded which). The receptors were gathered from a man between 18 and 35 years old who had mild COVID-19 (a few samples of this study predate the infection). Cell type and time point are not known.

This clonotype was picked up many times. V and J are TRBV6-2 or TRBV6-3 and TRBJ2-7; a weak D match, TRBD2 (6 bases). The ends were cut back, 5 bases at V and 1 base at J, with 12 bases in the middle. CDR1 is MNHEY, CDR2 SVGEGT, per germline. This CDR3 spans 14 amino acids. The CDR3 nucleotides are TGTGCCAGCAGTGGGAGGTTAGGATCCTACGAGCAGTACGTC. Its translation: CASSGRLGSYEQYV.

The chain links TRBV14 to TRBJ2-7; the D is unclear. The CDR3 spans 15 residues. V gave up 0 bases and J gave up 2 bases, with 11 bases separating them. Germline CDR1 SGHDN, CDR2 FVKESK. The CDR3 is CASSQEKLETYEQYF. CDR3 DNA sequence: TGTGCCAGCAGCCAAGAAAAATTAGAGACCTACGAGCAGTACTTC.

This clonotype was seen repeatedly, ten times or more. The V and J genes are TRBV5-1 and TRBJ2-2; tentatively, D is TRBD1 (6 bases). With 2 bases removed from V and 4 bases from J, the gap between germline ends came to 9 bases. CDR3 length: 14 amino acids. Germline values: CDR1 SGHRS, CDR2 YFSETQ. The chain's CDR3 is CASSLQGSTGELFF. Written as DNA, the CDR3 is TGCGCCAGCAGCTTACAGGGTTCCACCGGGGAGCTGTTTTTT.

This clonotype was observed a few times. The rearrangement links TRBV6-5 to TRBJ1-2; TRBD1 matches 9 bases. This CDR3 region has 20 residues. From germline, CDR1 is MNHEY and CDR2 SVGAGI. With 1 base clipped from V and 4 bases from J, the junction kept 19 bases outside the gene matches. The CDR3 reads CASSYFSSGGTGRNGYGYTF. The DNA for the CDR3 is TGTGCCAGCAGTTACTTTTCGTCTGGGGGGACAGGGCGGAATGGCTATGGCTACACCTTC.

This sequence joins TRBV5-4 and TRBJ2-1, with 8 positions matching TRBD2. The CDR3 spans 14 residues. Germline values: CDR1 SGHNT, CDR2 YYREEE (reference sequence). V gave up 4 bases and J gave up 5 bases; unmatched junction bases: 5. The CDR3 loop reads CASSPTSGHNEQFF. The CDR3 DNA reads TGTGCCAGCAGCCCCACTAGCGGCCACAATGAGCAGTTCTTC.

This clonotype showed up many times. The rearrangement uses TRBV7-2 and TRBJ2-5, with 8 bases aligning to TRBD2. Germline-derived CDR1 and CDR2 are SGHTA and FQGNSA. This CDR3 has 15 amino acids. V gave up 1 base and J gave up 5 bases; unmatched junction bases: 6. The CDR3 nucleotides read TGTGCCAGCAGCTTAGTCGCGGGGGGCCCGGAGACCCAGTACTTC. Translated: CASSLVAGGPETQYF.

This clonotype showed up just a few times. The chain has TRBV7-9 and TRBJ2-5, with TRBD2 as a possible D gene (7 bases). Germline V gene sequence: CDR1 SEHNR, CDR2 FQNEAQ (reference sequence). V gave up 5 bases and J gave up 2 bases, with 18 bases separating them. CDR3 length equals 16 residues. CDR3 amino acids: CASSLGGGGGQETQYF. The DNA of the CDR3 is TGTGCCAGCAGCCTAGGTGGAGGGGGAGGGCAAGAGACCCAGTACTTC.

This clonotype was counted between two and nine times. V gene TRBV12-3 or TRBV12-4 combines with J gene TRBJ2-7; D gene unclear. The CDR3 totals 12 residues. Trimming took 3 bases from V and 5 from J, leaving 8 bases between them. The chain's CDR3 is CASSLSFDEQYV. CDR3 bases: TGTGCCAGCAGTTTGAGTTTTGACGAGCAGTACGTC.

This clonotype was seen ten or more times. V and J are TRBV5-1 and TRBJ2-6; D perhaps matches TRBD1 (7 bases). V lost 9 bases and J lost 0, with 10 bases in between. CDR1 is SGHRS and CDR2 is YFSETQ in the germline V gene. This CDR3 is 14 amino acids long. The CDR3 spells CATRDSSGANVLTF. For the CDR3, the DNA is TGCGCCACGCGGGACAGCTCTGGGGCCAACGTCCTGACTTTC.

This clonotype was recorded a few times. The chain recombines TRBV7-8 with TRBJ2-7; D not certain. Germline CDR1 and CDR2: SGHVS and FQNEAQ. There are 13 residues in the CDR3. The V end was cut by 1 base, the J end by 4 bases, with 8 bases between. The CDR3 nucleotides are TGTGCCAGCAGCTTAGACCGGCGTTACGAGCAGTACGTC. Translated, it gives CASSLDRRYEQYV.

This clonotype was observed many times. V gene TRBV18 combines with J gene TRBJ1-5; no definite D call. The CDR3 is made up of 14 amino acids. Trimming shortened V by 5 bases and J by 3 bases, and 11 bases separated the two germline ends. The germline V gene encodes CDR1 KGHSH and CDR2 LQKENI. The CDR3 nucleotides read TGTGCCAGCTCATTCGGACGGATCAATCAGCCCCAGCATTTT. Its translation: CASSFGRINQPQHF.

In its sample, this clonotype was seen many times. The V gene is TRBV4-2, the J gene TRBJ2-7, with D tentatively TRBD2 (6 bases). Trimming left V 0 bases short and J 0 bases short, with 15 bases between. Per the germline V gene, CDR1 is LGHNA and CDR2 is YNFKEQ. This CDR3 has 17 residues. The DNA for the CDR3 is TGTGCCAGCAGCCAAGATGAGGGAGGAAGGGGCTCCTACGAGCAGTACTTC. Translating it yields CASSQDEGGRGSYEQYF.

This clonotype has only a few counts. CDR3 bases: TGCGCCAGCAGCCAGGGGGCAGGGGGACGTTCACCCCTCCACTTT. Translation: CASSQGAGGRSPLHF. The J gene is TRBJ1-6, the V gene TRBV5-1; 8 bases line up with TRBD1. CDR1 is SGHRS and CDR2 is YFSETQ in the germline V gene. The CDR3 covers 15 residues. After removal of 4 bases from V and 9 bases from J, the junction contained 9 bases not matched to a gene.

This clonotype was counted only a few times. This chain uses TRBV20-1 with TRBJ2-7; D may be TRBD2 (7 bases). Germline-derived CDR1 and CDR2 are DFQATT and SNEGSKA (reference sequence). V lost 5 bases and J 0 bases, leaving 17 bases between the germline ends. This CDR3 has 15 amino acids. Here the CDR3 reads CSAHQPGGSSYEQYF. For the CDR3, the DNA is TGCAGTGCTCACCAACCGGGGGGCAGCTCCTACGAGCAGTACTTC.

The rearrangement links TRBV21-1 to TRBJ1-5; the table gives TRBD1 as D, unverified against the DNA. TRBV21-1 is flagged as a pseudogene. CDR3 length: 16 amino acids. In DNA, the CDR3 is TGTGCCAGCAGCACATCTCGGACAGGAGGCCATCAGCCCCAGCATTTT. Translating it yields CASSTSRTGGHQPQHF.

This clonotype was detected a few times. V is TRBV18 and J is TRBJ1-2; 8 positions agree with TRBD1. Germline V gives CDR1 KGHSH, CDR2 LQKENI. Trimming at V came to 2 bases and at J to 9 bases, leaving 5 bases not matched to a gene. This CDR3 contains 13 residues. This chain's CDR3 is CASSPGTGGSYTF. As DNA, the CDR3 is TGTGCCAGCTCACCAGGGACAGGTGGGAGCTACACCTTC.

A few counts support this clonotype. V usage is TRBV10-3 and J usage is TRBJ1-1, with no clear D. This CDR3 has 15 residues. CDR1 and CDR2 (germline): ENHRY, SYGVKD. The V gene lost 6 bases and the J gene lost 5 bases, with 19 bases spanning the gap. In DNA form, the CDR3 reads TGTGCCATCAGACCGGGGTCAGGAAAGATTACTGAAGCTTTCTTT. Its protein product is CAIRPGSGKITEAFF.

This clonotype has just a few counts. The V and J genes are TRBV3-1 and TRBJ2-3, with D uncertain. Per germline, CDR1 LGHDT and CDR2 YNNKEL (reference sequence). CDR3 length: 14 residues. Deletions cut 0 bases from V and 6 bases from J, with 10 bases between. The CDR3 nucleotides are TGTGCCAGCAGCCAAGATGGTGTAGGCGATACGCAGTATTTT. Residues: CASSQDGVGDTQYF.

This clonotype was detected only a few times. The V and J genes are TRBV7-9 and TRBJ2-7; 10 bases map to TRBD1. CDR3 length: 18 amino acids. Unmatched junction bases numbered 16, after V lost 5 bases and J lost 3 bases. CDR1 and CDR2 from the germline V gene are SEHNR and FQNEAQ (reference sequence). As DNA, the CDR3 is TGTGCCAGCAGCGCCCCGGGAGTGGAGGGACAGGGGTACTACGAGCAGTACTTC. This translates into CASSAPGVEGQGYYEQYF.

This clonotype was found a few times. This chain connects TRBV4-2 to TRBJ1-2; possibly TRBD1 for D (5 bases). The CDR3 loop spans 14 amino acids. V lost 0 bases to trimming and J lost 5 bases, with 10 bases between them. The germline CDR1 and CDR2 sequences are LGHNA and YNFKEQ. The DNA for the CDR3 is TGTGCCAGCAGCCAAGATCTCGGGGCATATGGCTACACCTTC. It translates to CASSQDLGAYGYTF.

This clonotype was seen a handful of times. The rearrangement uses TRBV6-6 and TRBJ2-1, with 7 bases lining up with TRBD2. From germline, CDR1 is MNHNY and CDR2 SVGAGI (reference sequence). The length of the CDR3 is 11 residues. V dropped 4 bases and J dropped 12; count of bases not matched to a gene: 3. The CDR3 DNA sequence: TGTGCCAGCAGTTCCTGGGGGGGGCAGTTCTTC. This sequence encodes CASSSWGGQFF.

The chain joins TRBV18 to TRBJ2-7; D assignment may be TRBD1 or TRBD2 (5 bases each). The CDR3 is 15 amino acids. CDR1 KGHSH and CDR2 LQKENI come from the germline V gene. V was clipped by 5 bases and J by 0 bases, with 14 bases between them. The DNA for the CDR3 is TGTGCCAGCTCAAGGGGAGATACAGTCTCCTACGAGCAGTACGTC. Amino acids: CASSRGDTVSYEQYV.

The chain recombines TRBV7-9 with TRBJ1-6; maybe TRBD1 (5 bases). Germline values: CDR1 SEHNR, CDR2 FQNEAQ (reference sequence). The CDR3 covers 14 residues. Between the trimmed V and J ends, which lost 5 bases and 7 bases, there was a span of 12 bases. DNA of the CDR3: TGTGCCAGCAGCAACCGGGACCTAAATTCACCCCTCCACTTT. This gives the protein CASSNRDLNSPLHF.

The chain's CDR3 is CASSWPGTGKETQYF. The CDR3 DNA follows: TGTGCCAGCAGCTGGCCCGGGACAGGGAAAGAGACCCAGTACTTC. The chain recombines TRBV5-5 with TRBJ2-5; 9 bases line up with TRBD1. The junction had 6 bases not matched to a gene; V was cut back by 3 bases and J by 3 bases. Germline assignment: CDR1 SGHKS and CDR2 YYEKEE (reference sequence). The CDR3 sequence is 15 residues long.

This chain uses TRBV19 with TRBJ2-2, with D possibly TRBD2 on 5 matching bases. Germline V CDR1 and CDR2: LNHDA, SQIVND (reference sequence). V was clipped by 7 bases and J by 4 bases, with 19 bases between them. CDR3 length equals 16 residues. The CDR3, as DNA: TGTGCCAGTATAAGGGTTGGAGGTCTCGTCACCGGGGAGCTGTTTTTT. This gives the protein CASIRVGGLVTGELFF.

This clonotype was seen only a few times. The rearrangement joins TRBV20-1 to TRBJ2-7; TRBD1 might be the D (6 bases). The CDR3 spans 15 residues. Looked up from germline, CDR1 is DFQATT and CDR2 is SNEGSKA (reference sequence). The V end was cut by 3 bases, the J end by 3 bases, with 18 bases between. The CDR3 protein is CSARILGALYYEQYF. The CDR3 DNA reads TGCAGTGCTAGGATTCTGGGGGCCCTCTACTACGAGCAGTACTTC.